These 23 T cell receptor beta chains were sequenced from one sample in a study of vaccination and CD4 T cells after COVID-19. No cognate antigen is known for these TCRs. Treatment noted: approximately nine-day PBMC culture with coronavirus spike peptide pools or control peptides (ViraFEST assay). The Oncomine TCR Beta short-read assay generated sequence data from the DNA of cultured CD4+ T cells. TCRdb re-called the PCR reads through MiXCR, storing one row per CDR3 protein. The table includes tens of thousands of distinct CDR3 sequences, around half detected once. The sample here was CD4+ T cells from blood, cultured in vitro, taken before SARS-CoV-2 vaccination. The receptors derive from a human donor who received a COVID-19 vaccine.

This clonotype was detected only a few times. This chain connects TRBV19 to TRBJ1-5; 7 nucleotides agree with TRBD1. Per the germline V gene, CDR1 is LNHDA and CDR2 is SQIVND (reference sequence). The V and J ends lost 6 bases and 2 bases, in that order; junction bases with no gene match: 4. This CDR3 comprises 14 residues. In nucleotides, the CDR3 is TGTGCCAGTAGGGTAGGACAGGGCAATCAGCCCCAGCATTTT. Translation: CASRVGQGNQPQHF.

J is TRBJ2-3 and V is TRBV15; 15 bases match TRBD2. The J segment lost 7 bases and the V segment lost 5 bases, leaving 7 bases of the junction unmatched. There are 16 residues in the CDR3. Germline-derived CDR1 and CDR2 are LNHNV and YYDKDF (reference sequence). CDR3 DNA sequence: TGTGCCACCAGCCACCCCGGACTAGCGGGGGGGTATACGCAGTATTTT. Translated, it gives CATSHPGLAGGYTQYF.

CDR3 sequence: CASSIIGGPDSGELFF. Here the CDR3 DNA reads TGTGCCAGCTCCATCATAGGGGGTCCGGATTCCGGGGAGCTGTTTTTT. This chain links TRBV18 with TRBJ2-2; possible D gene TRBD1, 6 bases. The CDR3 is 16 residues long. The germline CDR1 and CDR2 sequences are KGHSH and LQKENI. V was cut by 6 bases and J by 6 bases, with 20 bases left in between.

This clonotype occurred once. The V gene is TRBV19, the J gene TRBJ2-2; D gene ambiguous. There are 15 residues in the CDR3. From germline, CDR1 is LNHDA and CDR2 SQIVND (reference sequence). V lost 7 bases, J lost 0 bases, and 12 bases lay in between. The CDR3, as DNA: TGTGCCAGTAAGATGGGCACCGCGAACACCGGGGAGCTGTTTTTT. As protein: CASKMGTANTGELFF.

The sample holds one count of this clonotype. A junction end diverges from the germline sequence, so it may reflect a read error. The gene calls are TRBV7-8 and TRBJ1-5, with D possibly TRBD1 on 5 matching bases. The CDR3 is 13 amino acids. In germline, CDR1 is SGHVS, CDR2 FQNEAQ. CDR3 residues: CASSPRGKQPQHF. As DNA, the CDR3 is TGTGCCAGCAGCCCGAGGGGCAAGCAGCCCCAGCATTTT.

The rearrangement joins TRBV10-3 to TRBJ2-7; a possible D gene is TRBD1 (5 bases). The CDR3 is 14 amino acids. The V and J ends lost 0 bases and 6 bases respectively, with 12 bases between them. The V gene's germline CDR1 is ENHRY and CDR2 SYGVKD. CDR3 protein: CAISESKGVSEQYF. CDR3 sequence (DNA): TGTGCCATCAGTGAGTCCAAAGGGGTGAGCGAGCAGTACTTC.

The gene calls are TRBV4-1 and TRBJ2-4, with D possibly matching TRBD2 (5 bases). This CDR3 has 18 residues. Per the germline V gene, CDR1 is MGHRA and CDR2 is YSYEKL. Trimming shortened V by 0 bases and J by 2 bases, and 17 bases separated the two germline ends. This CDR3 is CASSQDLERILTKNIQYF. Written as DNA, the CDR3 is TGCGCCAGCAGCCAAGACCTAGAGCGGATTCTAACCAAAAACATTCAGTACTTC.

This clonotype was seen a handful of times. The chain couples TRBV21-1 to TRBJ1-2; TRBD1, the D gene given by the table, was not confirmed from the DNA. TRBV21-1 is listed as a pseudogene. The CDR3 runs to 16 residues. The CDR3 nucleotides read TGTGCCAGCAGCAAAGGGTGGGGGGCGCCCAACTATGGCTACACCTTC. Encoded protein: CASSKGWGAPNYGYTF.

This clonotype has a handful of counts. This sequence joins TRBV24-1 and TRBJ2-2; D is unclear. Germline CDR1 KGHDR, CDR2 SFDVKD. This CDR3 contains 17 residues. V lost 5 bases to trimming and J lost 3 bases, with 18 bases between them. DNA for the CDR3: TGTGCCACCAGTGTCCAATTGACCGGCTCGGACACCGGGGAGCTGTTTTTT. Protein sequence: CATSVQLTGSDTGELFF.

V is TRBV5-1 and J is TRBJ2-2, with 7 bases fitting TRBD1. CDR1 and CDR2 (germline): SGHRS, YFSETQ. Losses at the gene ends were 4 bases for V and 4 bases for J; bases not matched to a gene: 7. CDR3 length equals 15 residues. The CDR3 protein is CASSPDRASTGELFF. For the CDR3, the DNA is TGCGCCAGCAGCCCTGACAGGGCTAGCACCGGGGAGCTGTTTTTT. Full variable domain (remainder filled in from reference TRBV5-1 and TRBJ2-2): KAGVTQTPRYLIKTRGQQVTLSCSPISGHRSVSWYQQTPGQGLQFLFEYFSETQRNKGNFPGRFSGRQFSNSRSEMNVSTLELGDSALYLCASSPDRASTGELFFGEGSRLTVL.

The CDR3 protein is CASIPRAPRRGDYGYTF. The CDR3 DNA sequence: TGTGCCAGCATCCCCCGGGCACCGAGACGGGGAGACTATGGCTACACCTTC. V gene TRBV6-1 combines with J gene TRBJ1-2, with unresolved D. The germline V gene encodes CDR1 MNHNS and CDR2 SASEGT. Trimming removed 7 bases from V and 3 bases from J, with 24 bases in between. This CDR3 region has 17 residues.

This clonotype has only a few counts. V gene TRBV6-5 combines with J gene TRBJ1-5; possible D gene TRBD1, 5 bases. Germline V lookup: CDR1 MNHEY, CDR2 SVGAGI. Trimming took 0 bases from V and 3 from J, leaving 15 bases between them. The CDR3 contains 17 residues. CDR3 bases: TGTGCCAGCAGTTACTCCTTTGGGGGAGGGGACAATCAGCCCCAGCATTTT. This codes for CASSYSFGGGDNQPQHF.

The genes are TRBV2 and TRBJ1-5, with 7 nucleotides matching TRBD1. Unmatched junction bases numbered 3, after V lost 6 bases and J lost 4 bases. The CDR3 runs 13 residues. Germline CDR1 SNHLY, CDR2 FYNNEI. This CDR3 reads CASRTGVNQPQHF. The CDR3, as DNA: TGTGCCAGCAGAACAGGGGTAAATCAGCCCCAGCATTTT. The variable domain in full, with the rest retrieved from reference TRBV2 and TRBJ1-5, is EPEVTQTPSHQVTQMGQEVILRCVPISNHLYFYWYRQILGQKVEFLVSFYNNEISEKSEIFDDQFSVERPDGSNFTLKIRSTKLEDSAMYFCASRTGVNQPQHFGDGTRLSIL.

This clonotype was counted a few times. The chain uses TRBV20-1 and TRBJ1-5, with D possibly TRBD1 on 6 matching bases. Trimming shortened V by 2 bases and J by 0 bases, and 11 bases separated the two germline ends. The CDR3 runs 15 residues. The V gene's germline CDR1 is DFQATT and CDR2 SNEGSKA (reference sequence). Here the CDR3 reads CSARTDSYSNQPQHF. CDR3 bases: TGCAGTGCTAGAACGGACAGCTATAGCAATCAGCCCCAGCATTTT.

CDR3 loop: CASSYSRIVRSSYNSPLHF. CDR3 in DNA: TGTGCCAGCAGTTACTCCCGGATCGTCCGAAGCTCCTATAATTCACCCCTCCACTTT. The rearrangement uses TRBV6-5 and TRBJ1-6; D gene unclear. Germline assignment: CDR1 MNHEY and CDR2 SVGAGI. This CDR3 is built from 19 residues. With 0 bases removed from V and 0 bases from J, the gap between germline ends came to 15 bases.

Only a few counts were recorded for this clonotype. This chain uses TRBV7-9 with TRBJ2-3; TRBD1 matches 9 bases. CDR3 length: 14 amino acids. J was trimmed by 4 bases and V by 5 bases; bases with no gene match: 4. CDR1 is SEHNR and CDR2 is FQNEAQ in the germline V gene (reference sequence). The CDR3 loop reads CASSPRTGADTQYF. CDR3 DNA: TGTGCCAGCAGCCCCAGGACAGGGGCAGATACGCAGTATTTT.

This clonotype came up a few times. This chain connects TRBV6-2 or TRBV6-3 to TRBJ1-1, with 9 bases fitting TRBD1. The CDR3 has 14 amino acids. Germline V gives CDR1 MNHEY, CDR2 SVGEGT. J gave up 11 bases and V 5 bases, and 12 bases lay outside the gene matches. The CDR3 here is CASSPSGTGRSAFF. The CDR3 DNA follows: TGTGCCAGCAGTCCCTCGGGGACAGGGAGATCGGCTTTCTTT.

The chain is built from TRBV6-1 and TRBJ1-2; 7 bases align to TRBD1. With V trimmed by 5 bases and J by 3 bases, 3 bases remained unmatched. This CDR3 is built from 13 residues. Per germline, CDR1 MNHNS and CDR2 SASEGT. CDR3 sequence reads: CASSKGTDYGYTF. CDR3 in DNA: TGTGCCAGCAGTAAGGGGACAGACTATGGCTACACCTTC.

This clonotype was seen only a few times. This rearrangement joins TRBV24-1 to TRBJ2-5; D is possibly TRBD1 (5 bases). This CDR3 is built from 13 residues. Trimming pared 3 bases from V and 4 bases from J, leaving 8 bases between. The germline V gene encodes CDR1 KGHDR and CDR2 SFDVKD. The CDR3 DNA is TGTGCCACCAGTGATCCAGGGCGAGAGACCCAGTACTTC. It yields the protein CATSDPGRETQYF.

This clonotype was detected only a few times. The chain has TRBV11-2 and TRBJ2-1; no clear D. With 5 bases removed from V and 7 bases from J, the gap between germline ends came to 18 bases. Germline CDR1 is SGHAT and CDR2 is FQNNGV. CDR3 length equals 15 residues. The CDR3 here is CASSPLGWAHNEQFF. The CDR3 DNA sequence: TGTGCCAGCAGCCCCCTTGGCTGGGCGCATAATGAGCAGTTCTTC.

This clonotype was picked up a small number of times. The chain has TRBV24-1 and TRBJ1-5, with TRBD1 matching 10 bases. Looked up from germline, CDR1 is KGHDR and CDR2 is SFDVKD. V dropped 10 bases and J dropped 7; count of bases not matched to a gene: 15. CDR3 size: 16 residues. CDR3 nucleotide sequence: TGTGCCACATCGGGACAGGGGTATGCCATCACGCAGCCCCAGCATTTT. Amino acid sequence: CATSGQGYAITQPQHF.

This clonotype was counted only a few times. The CDR3 is CASSVSGSRNYGYTF. In DNA form, the CDR3 reads TGCGCCAGCAGCGTCTCCGGGTCTCGAAACTATGGCTACACCTTC. J is TRBJ1-2 and V is TRBV5-1; no firm D call. This CDR3 has 15 residues. The germline V gene encodes CDR1 SGHRS and CDR2 YFSETQ. V was shortened by 4 bases and J by 2 bases, with 15 bases between the two germline ends.

The rearrangement joins TRBV18 to TRBJ2-2; D unclear. In germline, CDR1 is KGHSH, CDR2 LQKENI. The ends were cut back, 5 bases at V and 0 bases at J, with 10 bases in the middle. The CDR3 is 15 amino acids. The CDR3, as DNA: TGTGCCAGCTCAAACCTCGGAACGAACACCGGGGAGCTGTTTTTT. It specifies CASSNLGTNTGELFF.